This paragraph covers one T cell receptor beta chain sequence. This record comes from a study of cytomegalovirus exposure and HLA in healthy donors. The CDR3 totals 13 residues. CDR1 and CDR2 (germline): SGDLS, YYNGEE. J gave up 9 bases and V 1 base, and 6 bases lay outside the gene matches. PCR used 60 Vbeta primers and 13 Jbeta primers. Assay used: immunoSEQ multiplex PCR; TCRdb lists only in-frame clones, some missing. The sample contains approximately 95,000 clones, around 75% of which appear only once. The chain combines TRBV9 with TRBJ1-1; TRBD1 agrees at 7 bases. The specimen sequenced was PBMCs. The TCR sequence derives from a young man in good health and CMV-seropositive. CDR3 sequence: CASSVSLDRKAFF. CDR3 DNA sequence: TGTGCCAGCAGCGTATCCCTGGACAGGAAAGCTTTCTTT. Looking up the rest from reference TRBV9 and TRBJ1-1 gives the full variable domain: DSGVTQTPKHLITATGQRVTLRCSPRSGDLSVYWYQQSLDQGLQFLIQYYNGEERAKGNILERFSAQQFPDLHSELNLSSLELGDSALYFCASSVSLDRKAFFGQGTRLTVV.